This T cell receptor (beta chain) was sequenced in a study of early T cells in non-severe SARS-CoV-2 infection. At the level of the study: The study sequenced bulk RNA from unsorted whole blood, with chains unpaired. Study outcomes and limitations: Private and CD4 specificities were missed by VDJdb matching, skewed to anti-spike CD8.

V was trimmed by 3 bases and J by 0 bases, leaving 15 bases between them. This CDR3 is built from 17 residues. Germline V gene sequence: CDR1 DFQATT, CDR2 SNEGSKA (reference sequence). Unique molecular identifiers tagged individual cDNA molecules. TCRdb redid the calling of the 5' RACE reads with MiXCR, one entry per CDR3 protein. The sample contains around 50,000 distinct CDR3 sequences, around a tenth of which appear only once. In regard to this clonotype: Its antigen is unidentified.

The V call is TRBV20-1, the J call TRBJ1-6; D not resolved. This TCR was recovered from an adult who was a healthcare worker with PCR-confirmed SARS-CoV-2 infection or an uninfected control (not recorded which). Sequenced sample: whole blood. The CDR3 spells CSARQVQEYSYNSPLHF. The CDR3 DNA sequence: TGCAGTGCTAGGCAGGTGCAGGAGTACTCCTATAATTCACCCCTCCACTTT.